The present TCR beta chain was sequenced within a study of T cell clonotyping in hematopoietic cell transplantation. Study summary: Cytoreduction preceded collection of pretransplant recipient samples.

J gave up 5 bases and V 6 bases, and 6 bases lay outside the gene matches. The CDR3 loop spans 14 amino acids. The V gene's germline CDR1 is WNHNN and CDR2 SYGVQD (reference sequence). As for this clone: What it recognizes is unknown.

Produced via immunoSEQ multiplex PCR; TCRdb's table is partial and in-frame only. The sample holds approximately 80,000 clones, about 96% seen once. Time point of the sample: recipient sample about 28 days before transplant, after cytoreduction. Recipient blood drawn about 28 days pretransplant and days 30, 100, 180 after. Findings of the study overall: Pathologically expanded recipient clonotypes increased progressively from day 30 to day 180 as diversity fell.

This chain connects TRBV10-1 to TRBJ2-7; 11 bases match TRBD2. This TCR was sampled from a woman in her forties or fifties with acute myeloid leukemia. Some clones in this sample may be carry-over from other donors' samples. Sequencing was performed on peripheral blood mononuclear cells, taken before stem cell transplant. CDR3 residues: CASSSSGRVHEQYF. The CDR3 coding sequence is TGCGCCAGCAGCAGTAGCGGGAGGGTCCACGAGCAGTACTTC.